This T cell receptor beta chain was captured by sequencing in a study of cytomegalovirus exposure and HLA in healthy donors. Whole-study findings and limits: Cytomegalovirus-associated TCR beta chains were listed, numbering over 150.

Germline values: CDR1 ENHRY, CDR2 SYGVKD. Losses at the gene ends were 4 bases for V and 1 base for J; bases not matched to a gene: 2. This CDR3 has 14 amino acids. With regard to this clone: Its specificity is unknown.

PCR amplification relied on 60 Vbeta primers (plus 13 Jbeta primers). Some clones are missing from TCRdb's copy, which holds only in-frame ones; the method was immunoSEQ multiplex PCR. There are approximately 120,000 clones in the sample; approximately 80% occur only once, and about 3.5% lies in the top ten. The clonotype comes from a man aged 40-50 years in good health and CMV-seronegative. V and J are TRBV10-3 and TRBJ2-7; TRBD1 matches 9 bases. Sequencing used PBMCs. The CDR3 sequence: CAISGGQGSYEQYF. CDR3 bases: TGTGCCATCAGTGGGGGACAGGGTTCCTACGAGCAGTACTTC.